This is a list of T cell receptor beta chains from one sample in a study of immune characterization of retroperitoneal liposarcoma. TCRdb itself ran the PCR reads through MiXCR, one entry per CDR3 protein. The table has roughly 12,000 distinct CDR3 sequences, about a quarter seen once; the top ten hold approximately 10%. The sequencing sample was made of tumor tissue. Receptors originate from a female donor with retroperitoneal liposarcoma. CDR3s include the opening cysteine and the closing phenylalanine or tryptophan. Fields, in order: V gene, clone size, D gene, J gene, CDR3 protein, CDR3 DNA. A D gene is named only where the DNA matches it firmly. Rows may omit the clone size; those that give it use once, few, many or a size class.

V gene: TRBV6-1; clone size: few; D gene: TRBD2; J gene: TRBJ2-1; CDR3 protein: CASTRVGEGSNEQFF; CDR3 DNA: TGTGCCAGCACAAGGGTTGGGGAGGGCTCCAATGAGCAGTTCTTC
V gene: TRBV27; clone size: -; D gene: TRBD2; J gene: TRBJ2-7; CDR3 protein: CASSYYPVREGYGNEQYF; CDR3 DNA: TGTGCCAGCAGTTACTACCCCGTGCGGGAGGGTTATGGCAATGAGCAGTACTTC
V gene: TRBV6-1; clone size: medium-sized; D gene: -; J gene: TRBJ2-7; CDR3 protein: CASTQAPLMIEQYF; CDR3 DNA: TGTGCCAGCACACAGGCCCCTCTAATGATCGAGCAGTACTTC
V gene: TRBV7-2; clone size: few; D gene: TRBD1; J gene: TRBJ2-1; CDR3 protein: CATNANQGAYEQFF; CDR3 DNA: TGTGCCACCAACGCCAATCAGGGGGCTTACGAGCAGTTCTTC
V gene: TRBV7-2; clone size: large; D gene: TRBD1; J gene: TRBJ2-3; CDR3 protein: CASSLDRGTDTQYF; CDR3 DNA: TGTGCCAGCAGCTTGGACAGGGGCACAGATACGCAGTATTTT
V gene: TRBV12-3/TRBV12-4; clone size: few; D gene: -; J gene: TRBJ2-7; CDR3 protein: CASSPEGFYEQYF; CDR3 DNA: TGTGCCAGCAGCCCGGAGGGGTTCTACGAGCAGTACTTC
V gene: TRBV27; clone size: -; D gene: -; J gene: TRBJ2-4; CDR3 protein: CASSARNNNNEQYF; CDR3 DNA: TGTGCCAGCAGCGCGCGGAACAATAACAATGAGCAGTACTTC
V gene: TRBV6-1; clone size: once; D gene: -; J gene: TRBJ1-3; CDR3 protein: CASSTPLGSGNTIYF; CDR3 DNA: TGTGCCAGCAGTACCCCGCTCGGCTCTGGAAACACCATATATTTT
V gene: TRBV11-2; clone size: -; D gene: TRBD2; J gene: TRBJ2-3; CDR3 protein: CASSLDKTSGGWRDTQYF; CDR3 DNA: TGTGCCAGCAGCTTAGACAAGACTAGCGGGGGCTGGAGAGATACGCAGTATTTT
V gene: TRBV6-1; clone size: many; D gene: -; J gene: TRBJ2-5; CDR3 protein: CASSLRAVETQYF; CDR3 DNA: TGTGCCAGCAGTTTGAGGGCGGTGGAGACCCAGTACTTC
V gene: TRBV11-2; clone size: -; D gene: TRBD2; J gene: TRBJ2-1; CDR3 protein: CASSLTPAGIETQFF; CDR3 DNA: TGTGCCAGCAGCTTAACCCCAGCGGGAATAGAGACCCAGTTCTTC
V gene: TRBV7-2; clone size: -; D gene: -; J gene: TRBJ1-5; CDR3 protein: CASSFESNQPQHF; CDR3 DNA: TGTGCCAGCAGCTTCGAGTCGAACCAGCCCCAGCATTTT
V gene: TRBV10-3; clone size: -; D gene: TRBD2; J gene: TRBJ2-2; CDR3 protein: CAISVSGGNTGELFF; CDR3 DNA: TGTGCCATCAGTGTTAGCGGGGGGAACACCGGGGAGCTGTTTTTT
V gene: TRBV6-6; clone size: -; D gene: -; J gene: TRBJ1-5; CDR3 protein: CASSNSGTANQPQHF; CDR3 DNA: TGTGCCAGCAGCAATTCAGGGACTGCCAATCAGCCCCAGCATTTT
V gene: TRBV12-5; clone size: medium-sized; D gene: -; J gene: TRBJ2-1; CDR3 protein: CASGLKIYNEQFF; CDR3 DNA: TGTGCTAGTGGTTTGAAGATCTACAATGAGCAGTTCTTC
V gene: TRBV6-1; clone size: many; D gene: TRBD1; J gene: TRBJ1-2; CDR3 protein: CASTLTAGGAYGYTF; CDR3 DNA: TGTGCCAGCACCTTGACCGCAGGGGGGGCCTATGGCTACACCTTC
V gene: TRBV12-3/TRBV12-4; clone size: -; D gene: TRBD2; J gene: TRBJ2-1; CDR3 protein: CASSAGTSGLPMFF; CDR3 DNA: TGTGCCAGCAGCGCCGGGACTAGCGGGCTCCCCATGTTCTTC
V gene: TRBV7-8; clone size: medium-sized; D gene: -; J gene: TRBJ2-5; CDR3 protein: CASSLAEFNEQYF; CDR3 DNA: TGTGCCAGCAGCTTAGCGGAGTTCAATGAGCAGTACTTC
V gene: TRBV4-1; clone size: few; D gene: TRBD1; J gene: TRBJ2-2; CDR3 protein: CASRQDFGTGHAGELFF; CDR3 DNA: TGCGCCAGCAGGCAAGACTTCGGGACAGGGCACGCCGGGGAGCTGTTTTTT
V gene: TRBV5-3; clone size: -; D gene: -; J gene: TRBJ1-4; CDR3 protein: CASSLEGPNEKLFF; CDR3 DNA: TGTGCCAGCAGCTTGGAGGGCCCAAATGAAAAACTGTTTTTT
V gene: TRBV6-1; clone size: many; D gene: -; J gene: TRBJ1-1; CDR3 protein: CASSENPVTEAFF; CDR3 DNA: TGTGCCAGCAGTGAAAACCCCGTAACTGAAGCTTTCTTT
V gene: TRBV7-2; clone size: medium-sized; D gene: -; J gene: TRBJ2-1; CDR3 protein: CASSLVDYQETQFF; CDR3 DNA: TGTGCCAGCAGCTTAGTTGACTACCAAGAGACCCAGTTCTTC
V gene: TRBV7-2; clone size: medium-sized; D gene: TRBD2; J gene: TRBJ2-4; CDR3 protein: CASSLSAGVTKNIQYF; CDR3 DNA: TGTGCCAGCAGCTTGTCTGCGGGAGTTACCAAAAACATTCAGTACTTC
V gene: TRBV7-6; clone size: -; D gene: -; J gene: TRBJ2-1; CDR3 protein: CASSQGGEQFF; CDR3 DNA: TGTGCTAGCAGCCAAGGAGGTGAGCAGTTCTTC
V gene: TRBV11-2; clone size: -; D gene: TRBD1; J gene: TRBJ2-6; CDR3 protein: CASSPDRGLPGANVLTF; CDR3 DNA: TGTGCCAGCAGCCCCGACAGGGGCCTGCCTGGGGCCAACGTCCTGACTTTC
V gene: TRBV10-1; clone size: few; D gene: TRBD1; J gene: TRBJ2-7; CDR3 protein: CASSPGQGRPYEQYF; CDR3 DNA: TGCGCCAGCAGTCCAGGACAGGGTCGACCCTACGAGCAGTACTTC
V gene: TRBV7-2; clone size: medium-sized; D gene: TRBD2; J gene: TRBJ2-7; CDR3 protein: CASSEGGDYQQYF; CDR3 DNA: TGTGCCAGCAGCGAAGGAGGGGACTATCAGCAGTACTTC
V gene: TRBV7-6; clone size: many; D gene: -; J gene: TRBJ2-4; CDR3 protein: CASSLSGSSYEQYF; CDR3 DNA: TGTGCCAGCAGCTTAAGCGGGTCTAGTTATGAGCAGTACTTC
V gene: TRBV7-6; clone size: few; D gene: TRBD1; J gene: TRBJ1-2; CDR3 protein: CATHEFDRVEGDGYTF; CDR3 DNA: TGTGCCACCCATGAGTTTGACAGGGTGGAAGGAGATGGCTACACCTTC
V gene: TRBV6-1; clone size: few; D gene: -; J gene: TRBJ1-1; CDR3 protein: CASSVRLEGTEAFF; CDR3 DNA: TGTGCCAGCAGCGTCAGACTGGAGGGGACTGAAGCTTTCTTT
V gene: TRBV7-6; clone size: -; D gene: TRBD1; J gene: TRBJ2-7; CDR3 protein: CASSPRQGSSYNEQYF; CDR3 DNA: TGTGCCAGCAGCCCACGACAGGGGAGCTCCTACAATGAGCAGTACTTC
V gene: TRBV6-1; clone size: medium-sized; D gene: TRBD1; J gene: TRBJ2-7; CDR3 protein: CASSEGQGAYEQYF; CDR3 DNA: TGTGCCAGCAGTGAAGGACAGGGGGCATACGAGCAGTACTTC
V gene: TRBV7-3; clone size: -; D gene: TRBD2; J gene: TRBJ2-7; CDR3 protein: CASSDAGEGYNEQYF; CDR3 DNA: TGTGCCAGCAGCGACGCGGGAGAGGGGTACAATGAGCAGTACTTC
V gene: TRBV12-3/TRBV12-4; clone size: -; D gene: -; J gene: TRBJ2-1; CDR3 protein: CASRTGLDYEQFF; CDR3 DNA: TGTGCCAGCAGAACAGGGCTCGACTACGAGCAGTTCTTC
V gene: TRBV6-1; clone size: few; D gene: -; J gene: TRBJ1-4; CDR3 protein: CASSPLTGPGEKLFF; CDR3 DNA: TGTGCCAGCAGTCCCTTGACAGGCCCGGGCGAAAAACTGTTTTTT
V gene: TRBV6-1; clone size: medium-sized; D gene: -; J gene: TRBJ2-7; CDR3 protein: CASTDPRAYEQYF; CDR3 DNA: TGTGCCAGCACGGACCCGCGTGCCTACGAGCAGTACTTC
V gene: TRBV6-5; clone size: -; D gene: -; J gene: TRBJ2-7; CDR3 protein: CASSYLQGLGQYF; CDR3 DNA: TGTGCCAGCAGTTATTTACAGGGTCTAGGGCAGTACTTC
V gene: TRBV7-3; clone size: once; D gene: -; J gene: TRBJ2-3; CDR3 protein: CASARRTDTQYF; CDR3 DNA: TGTGCCAGCGCTCGGCGCACAGATACGCAGTATTTT
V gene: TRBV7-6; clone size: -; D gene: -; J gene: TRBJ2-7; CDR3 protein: CASSLDEGPTYEQYF; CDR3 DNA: TGTGCCAGCAGCTTAGATGAGGGGCCCACCTACGAGCAGTACTTC
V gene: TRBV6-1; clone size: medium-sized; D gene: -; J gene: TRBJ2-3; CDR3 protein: CASSPFSGGSSTDTQYF; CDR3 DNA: TGTGCCAGCAGCCCTTTTAGCGGAGGGTCTAGCACAGATACGCAGTATTTT
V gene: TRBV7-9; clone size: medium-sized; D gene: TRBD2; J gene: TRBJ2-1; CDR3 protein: CASSLGWTSDSYNEQFF; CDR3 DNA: TGTGCCAGCAGCTTAGGGTGGACTAGCGATTCCTACAATGAGCAGTTCTTC
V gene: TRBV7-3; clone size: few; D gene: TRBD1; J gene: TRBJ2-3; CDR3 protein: CASSLTGGGLGTQYF; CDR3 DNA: TGTGCCAGCAGCCTAACAGGGGGCGGATTAGGGACGCAGTATTTT
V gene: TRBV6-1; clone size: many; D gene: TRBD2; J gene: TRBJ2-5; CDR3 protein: CASSLDLRLAGGPSQETQYF; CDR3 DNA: TGTGCCAGCAGCCTGGACCTCAGACTAGCGGGAGGGCCGTCCCAAGAGACCCAGTACTTC
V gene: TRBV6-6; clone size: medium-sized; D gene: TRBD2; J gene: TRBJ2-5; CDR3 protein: CASSYSRGYERGGLEETQYF; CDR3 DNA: TGTGCCAGCAGTTACTCGAGGGGTTACGAGCGGGGGGGCCTAGAAGAGACCCAGTACTTC
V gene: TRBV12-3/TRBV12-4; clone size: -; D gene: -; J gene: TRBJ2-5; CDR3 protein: CASSLVTGGAGETQYF; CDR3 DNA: TGTGCCAGCAGTTTAGTAACCGGGGGCGCCGGGGAAACCCAGTACTTC
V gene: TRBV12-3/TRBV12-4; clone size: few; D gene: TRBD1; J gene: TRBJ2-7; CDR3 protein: CASTHVDRVEQYF; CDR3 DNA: TGTGCCAGCACTCACGTGGACAGGGTCGAGCAGTACTTC
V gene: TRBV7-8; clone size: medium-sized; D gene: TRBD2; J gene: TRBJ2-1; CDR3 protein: CASSANRRGAQYQETQFF; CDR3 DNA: TGTGCCAGCAGCGCAAATAGGCGGGGGGCCCAGTACCAAGAGACCCAGTTCTTC
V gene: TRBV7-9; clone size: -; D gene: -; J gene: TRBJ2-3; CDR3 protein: CASSLGFALSTDTQYF; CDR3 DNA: TGTGCCAGCAGCTTAGGGTTCGCGCTAAGCACAGATACGCAGTATTTT
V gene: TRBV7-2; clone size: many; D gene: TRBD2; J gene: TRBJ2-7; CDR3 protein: CASSLGLAGDEQYF; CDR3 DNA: TGTGCCAGCAGCTTAGGACTAGCGGGAGACGAGCAGTACTTC
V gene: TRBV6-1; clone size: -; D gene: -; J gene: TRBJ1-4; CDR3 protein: CASSEGGIVVELFF; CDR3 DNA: TGTGCCAGCAGTGAAGGGGGGATAGTAGTGGAACTGTTTTTT
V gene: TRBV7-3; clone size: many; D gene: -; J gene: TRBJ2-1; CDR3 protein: CASSLMGVAGWNEQFF; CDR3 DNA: TGTGCCAGCAGCTTAATGGGGGTAGCAGGTTGGAATGAGCAGTTCTTC
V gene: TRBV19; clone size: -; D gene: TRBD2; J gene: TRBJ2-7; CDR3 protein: CASSIARGGYEQYF; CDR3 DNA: TGTGCCAGTAGTATAGCCCGGGGGGGCTACGAGCAGTACTTC
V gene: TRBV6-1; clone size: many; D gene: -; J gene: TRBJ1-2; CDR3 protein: CASADRTGISNYGYTF; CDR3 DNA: TGTGCCAGCGCTGACCGCACAGGGATTTCTAACTATGGCTACACCTTC
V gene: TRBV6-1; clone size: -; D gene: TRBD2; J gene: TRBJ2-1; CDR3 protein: CASSTSLATFYNEQFF; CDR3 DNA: TGTGCCAGCAGTACCTCACTAGCGACCTTCTACAATGAGCAATTCTTC
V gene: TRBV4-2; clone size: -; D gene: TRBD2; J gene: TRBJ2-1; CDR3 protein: CASSQEWTSGGYQETQFF; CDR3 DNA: TGTGCCAGCAGCCAAGAGTGGACTAGCGGGGGGTACCAAGAGACCCAGTTCTTC
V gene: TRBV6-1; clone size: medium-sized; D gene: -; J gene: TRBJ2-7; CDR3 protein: CASSLTGYEQYF; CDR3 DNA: TGTGCCAGCAGCCTTACAGGGTACGAGCAGTACTTC
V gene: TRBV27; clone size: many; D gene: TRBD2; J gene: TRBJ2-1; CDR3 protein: CASSTGGSGEQFF; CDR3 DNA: TGTGCCAGCAGTACCGGGGGGTCTGGTGAGCAGTTCTTC
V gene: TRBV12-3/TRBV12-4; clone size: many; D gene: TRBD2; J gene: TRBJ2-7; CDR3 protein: CASSSKPGGVAYEQYF; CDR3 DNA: TGTGCCAGCAGTTCCAAACCGGGAGGAGTAGCCTACGAGCAGTACTTC
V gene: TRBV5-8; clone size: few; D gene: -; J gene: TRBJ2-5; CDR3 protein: CASSLSEETQYF; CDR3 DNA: TGTGCCAGCAGCTTAAGTGAAGAGACCCAGTACTTC